The present T cell receptor (beta chain) was sequenced within a study of T cell responses to AZD1222 COVID-19 vaccine. Study-level results: Mostly white British, mostly female donors; authors suggested clonal diversity may be underestimated.

Data came from immunoSEQ multiplex PCR; TCRdb stores just in-frame clones and leaves some out. The sample carries about 120,000 clones, roughly nine tenths recorded once. V was shortened by 0 bases and J by 4 bases, with 11 bases between the two germline ends. This CDR3 has 15 residues. CDR1 and CDR2 (germline): SGHRS, YFSETQ. Worth noting for this clone: Its specificity is unknown.

The clonotype originates from an adult in good health. This chain joins TRBV5-1 and TRBJ2-1, with D perhaps being TRBD1 or TRBD2 (5 bases each). The source material was peripheral blood, sampled on day 0 of AZD1222 vaccination. Here the CDR3 DNA reads TGCGCCAGCAGCTTGGTTGTGGGGGATTACAATGAGCAGTTCTTC. Translation: CASSLVVGDYNEQFF. Complete variable domain (other parts from reference TRBV5-1 and TRBJ2-1): KAGVTQTPRYLIKTRGQQVTLSCSPISGHRSVSWYQQTPGQGLQFLFEYFSETQRNKGNFPGRFSGRQFSNSRSEMNVSTLELGDSALYLCASSLVVGDYNEQFFGPGTRLTVL.